This TCR beta chain was observed in a study of blood T cell repertoires in COVID-19. Background on the study: The origin of the acute and convalescent COVID-19 samples was the United States, Italy and Spain.

Enrollees, 18 to 89 years old, lived in about two dozen US areas. Resolution of symptoms, clearance, or two negative PCRs was present in recovered Cohort 3 donors. Original processing methods: Using reference gene primer amplification, nucleated cell counts were estimated. The table came from immunoSEQ multiplex PCR; TCRdb's copy has only in-frame clones and leaves some out. V, J and clone size derive from that table, while D and trimming were established from the DNA sequence. The data contain 400,000 or so clones, around 87% of them singletons. V shed 6 bases, J shed 6 bases, and the junction held 2 bases outside the gene matches. The V gene's germline CDR1 is SNHLY and CDR2 FYNNEI. The CDR3 runs 14 residues.

What was sequenced was PBMCs or T cells enriched from blood (not recorded which). This clonotype was sampled from a man aged 25 to 40 who had recovered from COVID-19. This chain uses TRBV2 with TRBJ2-1, with 13 bases that match TRBD2. For the CDR3, the DNA is TGTGCCAGCAGGGGACTAGCGGGGATCAATGAGCAGTTCTTC. Amino acids: CASRGLAGINEQFF.